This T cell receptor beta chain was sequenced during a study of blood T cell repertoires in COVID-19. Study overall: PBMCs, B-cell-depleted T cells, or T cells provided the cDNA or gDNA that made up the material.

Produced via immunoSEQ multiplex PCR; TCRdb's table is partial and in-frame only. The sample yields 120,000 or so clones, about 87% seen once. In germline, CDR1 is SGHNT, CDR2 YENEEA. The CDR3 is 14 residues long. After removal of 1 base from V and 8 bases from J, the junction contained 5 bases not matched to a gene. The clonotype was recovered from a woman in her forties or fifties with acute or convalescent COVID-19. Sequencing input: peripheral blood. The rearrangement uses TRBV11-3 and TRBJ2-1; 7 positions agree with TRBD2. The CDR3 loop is CASSLVGGSYEQFF. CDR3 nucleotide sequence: TGTGCCAGCAGCTTAGTAGGCGGGAGCTATGAGCAGTTCTTC.